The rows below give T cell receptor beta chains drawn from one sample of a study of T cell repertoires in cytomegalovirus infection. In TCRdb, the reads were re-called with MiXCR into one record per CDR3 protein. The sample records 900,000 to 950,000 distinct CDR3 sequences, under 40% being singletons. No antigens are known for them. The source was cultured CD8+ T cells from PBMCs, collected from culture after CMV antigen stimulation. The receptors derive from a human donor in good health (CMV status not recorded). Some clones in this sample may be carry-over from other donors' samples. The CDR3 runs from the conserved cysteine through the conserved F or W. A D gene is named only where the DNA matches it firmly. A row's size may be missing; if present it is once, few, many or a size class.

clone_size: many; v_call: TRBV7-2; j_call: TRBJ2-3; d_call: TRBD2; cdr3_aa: CASSLLPPRLASKVSTDTQYF; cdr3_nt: TGTGCCAGCAGTCTCCTCCCCCCCCGACTAGCTTCGAAGGTTAGCACAGATACGCAGTATTTT
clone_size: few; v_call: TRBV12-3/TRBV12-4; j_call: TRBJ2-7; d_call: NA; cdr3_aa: CASSPEAFEQYF; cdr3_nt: TGTGCCAGCAGCCCCGAGGCGTTCGAGCAGTACTTC
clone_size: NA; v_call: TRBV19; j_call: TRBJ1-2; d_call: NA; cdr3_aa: CASSSDTYYGYTF; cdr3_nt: TGTGCCAGTAGTTCGGACACTTACTATGGCTACACCTTC
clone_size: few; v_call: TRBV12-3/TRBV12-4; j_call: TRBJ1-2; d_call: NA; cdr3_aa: CASSLGPEARRSDYGYTF; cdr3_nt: TGTGCCAGCAGTCTAGGCCCTGAGGCCCGTCGGTCTGACTATGGCTACACCTTC
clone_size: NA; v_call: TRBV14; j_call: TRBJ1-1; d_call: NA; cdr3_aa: CASSLFVSGNTEAFF; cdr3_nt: TGTGCCAGCAGCTTATTCGTTTCTGGCAATACTGAAGCTTTCTTT
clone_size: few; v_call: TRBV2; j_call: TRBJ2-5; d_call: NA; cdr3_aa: CAQKGANQETQYF; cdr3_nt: TGTGCCCAGAAAGGGGCTAACCAAGAGACCCAGTACTTC
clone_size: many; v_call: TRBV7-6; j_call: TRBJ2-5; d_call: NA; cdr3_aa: CASSGRGPQETQYF; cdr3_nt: TGTGCCAGCAGCGGGCGGGGCCCTCAAGAGACCCAGTACTTC
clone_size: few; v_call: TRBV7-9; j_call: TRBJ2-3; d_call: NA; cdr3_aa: CASSFPGELDTQYF; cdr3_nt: TGTGCCAGCAGCTTTCCGGGGGAGCTAGATACGCAGTATTTT
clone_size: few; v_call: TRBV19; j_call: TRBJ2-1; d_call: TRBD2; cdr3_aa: CASKGSGVQEEQFF; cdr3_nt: TGTGCCAGTAAGGGTAGCGGGGTACAGGAGGAGCAGTTCTTC
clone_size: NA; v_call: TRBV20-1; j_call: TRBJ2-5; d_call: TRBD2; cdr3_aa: CSATTLGLAGETQYF; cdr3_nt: TGCAGTGCCACCACCTTGGGACTAGCGGGGGAGACCCAGTACTTC
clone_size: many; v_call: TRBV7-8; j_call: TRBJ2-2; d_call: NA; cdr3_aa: CASSPGPTGDTGELFF; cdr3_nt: TGTGCCAGCAGCCCCGGACCCACGGGGGACACCGGGGAGCTGTTTTTT
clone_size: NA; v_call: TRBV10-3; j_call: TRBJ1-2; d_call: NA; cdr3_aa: CAISLETFNYGYTF; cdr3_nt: TGTGCCATCAGTTTGGAGACTTTTAACTATGGCTACACCTTC
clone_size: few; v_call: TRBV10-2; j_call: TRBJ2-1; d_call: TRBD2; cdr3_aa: CASSEILAGGLHGQFF; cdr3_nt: TGCGCCAGCAGTGAGATCCTAGCGGGGGGATTACATGGGCAGTTCTTC
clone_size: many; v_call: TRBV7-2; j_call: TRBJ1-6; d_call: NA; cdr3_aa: CASSSLLYNSPLHF; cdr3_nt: TGTGCCAGCAGCTCATTACTCTATAATTCACCCCTCCACTTT
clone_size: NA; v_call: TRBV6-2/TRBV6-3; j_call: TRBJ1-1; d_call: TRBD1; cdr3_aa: CASSYVGTAGTEAFF; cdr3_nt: TGTGCCAGCAGTTACGTAGGGACAGCGGGTACTGAAGCTTTCTTT
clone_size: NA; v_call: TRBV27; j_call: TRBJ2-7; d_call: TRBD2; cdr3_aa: CASRPPGLAYEQYF; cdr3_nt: TGTGCCAGCAGACCTCCGGGACTAGCCTACGAGCAGTACTTC
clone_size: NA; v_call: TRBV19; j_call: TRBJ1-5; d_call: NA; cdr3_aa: CASSRHSNQPQHF; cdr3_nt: TGTGCCAGTAGCAGACATAGCAATCAGCCCCAGCATTTT
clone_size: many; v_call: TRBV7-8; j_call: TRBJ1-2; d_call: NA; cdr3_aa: CASSLAVEDYGYTF; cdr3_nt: TGTGCCAGCAGCTTAGCTGTAGAGGACTATGGCTACACCTTC
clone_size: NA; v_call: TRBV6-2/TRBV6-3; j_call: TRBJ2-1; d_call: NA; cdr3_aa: CASSPRGVDEQFF; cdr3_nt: TGTGCCAGCAGCCCAAGGGGGGTTGATGAGCAGTTCTTC
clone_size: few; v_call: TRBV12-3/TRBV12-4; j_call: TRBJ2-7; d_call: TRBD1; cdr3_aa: CASSFEGALSYEQYF; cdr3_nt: TGTGCCAGCAGTTTCGAGGGGGCCCTATCCTACGAGCAGTACTTC
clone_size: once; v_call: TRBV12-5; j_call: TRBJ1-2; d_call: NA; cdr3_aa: CASGLGVQFYGYTF; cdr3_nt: TGTGCTAGTGGTTTGGGGGTCCAATTCTATGGCTACACCTTC
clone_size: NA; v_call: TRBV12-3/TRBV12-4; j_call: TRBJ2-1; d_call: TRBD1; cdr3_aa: CASSFRIGDRRASYNEQFF; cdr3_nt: TGTGCCAGCAGTTTCAGAATCGGGGACAGGAGAGCATCCTACAATGAGCAGTTCTTC
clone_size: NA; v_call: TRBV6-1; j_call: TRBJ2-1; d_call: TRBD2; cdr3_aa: CASIIAGDNEQFF; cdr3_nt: TGTGCCAGTATAATAGCGGGGGATAATGAGCAGTTCTTC
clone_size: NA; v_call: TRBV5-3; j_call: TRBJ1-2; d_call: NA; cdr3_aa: CASSGPGDGGTGTF; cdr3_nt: TGTGCCAGCAGCGGGCCCGGGGACGGAGGAACTGGTACCTTC
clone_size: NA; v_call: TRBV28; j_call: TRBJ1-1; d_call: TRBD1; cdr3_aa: CASSSPGTGVTEAFF; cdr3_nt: TGTGCCAGCAGTTCTCCCGGGACAGGGGTCACTGAAGCTTTCTTT
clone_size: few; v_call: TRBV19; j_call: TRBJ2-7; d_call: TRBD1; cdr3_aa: CASSINRGREQYF; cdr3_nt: TGTGCCAGTAGTATTAACAGGGGGCGGGAGCAGTACTTC
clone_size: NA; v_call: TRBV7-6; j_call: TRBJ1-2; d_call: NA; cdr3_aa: CASSLALGGGDGYTF; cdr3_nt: TGTGCCAGCAGCTTAGCGCTGGGGGGAGGGGATGGCTACACCTTC
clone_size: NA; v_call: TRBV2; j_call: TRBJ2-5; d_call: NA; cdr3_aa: CASRGIETQYF; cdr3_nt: TGTGCCAGCAGGGGGATTGAGACCCAGTACTTC
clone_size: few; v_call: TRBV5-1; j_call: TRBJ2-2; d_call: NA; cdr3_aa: CASSLVGGAGELFF; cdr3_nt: TGCGCCAGCAGCTTGGTTGGGGGTGCCGGGGAGCTGTTTTTT
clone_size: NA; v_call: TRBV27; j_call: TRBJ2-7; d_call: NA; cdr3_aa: CASSLAAGWSYEQYF; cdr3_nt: TGTGCCAGCAGTTTAGCGGCAGGATGGTCCTACGAGCAGTACTTC
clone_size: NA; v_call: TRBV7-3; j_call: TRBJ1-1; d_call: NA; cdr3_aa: CASSRSGEGTEAFF; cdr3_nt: TGTGCCAGCAGCCGTTCAGGGGAAGGCACTGAAGCTTTCTTT
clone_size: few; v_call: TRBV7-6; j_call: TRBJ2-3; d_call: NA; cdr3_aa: CASSLFGGPDTQYF; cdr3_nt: TGTGCCAGCAGCTTATTCGGCGGGCCGGATACGCAGTATTTT
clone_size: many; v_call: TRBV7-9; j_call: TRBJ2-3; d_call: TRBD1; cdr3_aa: CASSAPGQGTDTQYF; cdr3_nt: TGTGCCAGCAGCGCCCCGGGACAGGGTACAGATACGCAGTATTTT
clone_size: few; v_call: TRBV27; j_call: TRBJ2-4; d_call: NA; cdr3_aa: CASSLSHGNIQYF; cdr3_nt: TGTGCCAGCAGTTTATCTCATGGGAACATTCAGTACTTC
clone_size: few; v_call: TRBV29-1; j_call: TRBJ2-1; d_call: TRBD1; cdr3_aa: CSVGTGDYNEQFF; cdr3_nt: TGCAGCGTCGGGACAGGGGACTACAATGAGCAGTTCTTC
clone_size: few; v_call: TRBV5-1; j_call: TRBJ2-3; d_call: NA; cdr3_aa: CASSLADRATDTQYF; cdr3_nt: TGCGCCAGCAGCTTGGCCGATCGGGCCACAGATACGCAGTATTTT
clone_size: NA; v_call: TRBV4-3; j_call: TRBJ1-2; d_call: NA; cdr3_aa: CASSQYSSSNYGYTF; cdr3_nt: TGCGCCAGCAGCCAGTACAGTAGTTCTAACTATGGCTACACCTTC
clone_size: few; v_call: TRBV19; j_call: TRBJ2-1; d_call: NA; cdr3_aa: CASSAGFAAEQFF; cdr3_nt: TGTGCCAGTAGTGCAGGGTTTGCCGCTGAGCAGTTCTTC
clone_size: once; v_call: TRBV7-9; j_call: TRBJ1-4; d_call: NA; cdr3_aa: CASRLLDEKLFF; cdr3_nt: TGTGCCAGCAGATTATTAGATGAAAAACTGTTTTTT
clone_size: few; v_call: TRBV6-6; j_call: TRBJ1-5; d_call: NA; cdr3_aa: CASSYSMGGSNQPQHF; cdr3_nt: TGTGCCAGCAGTTACTCGATGGGGGGAAGCAATCAGCCCCAGCATTTT
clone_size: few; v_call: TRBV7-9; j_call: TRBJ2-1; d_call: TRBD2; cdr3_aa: CASSTEGTRIYNEQFF; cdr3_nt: TGTGCCAGCAGTACGGAGGGGACTAGGATTTACAATGAGCAGTTCTTC
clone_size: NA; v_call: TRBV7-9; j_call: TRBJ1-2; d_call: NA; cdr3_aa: CAISLALTAFGYTF; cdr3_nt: TGTGCCATCAGCTTAGCGCTGACCGCATTTGGCTACACCTTC
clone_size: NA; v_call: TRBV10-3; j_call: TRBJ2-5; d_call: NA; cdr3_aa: CAISEQRELVTQYF; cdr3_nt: TGTGCCATCAGTGAGCAACGGGAATTGGTGACCCAGTACTTC
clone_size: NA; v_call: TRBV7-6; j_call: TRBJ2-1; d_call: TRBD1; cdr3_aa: CASSDRQGPYNEQFF; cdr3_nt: TGTGCCAGCAGCGACCGACAGGGTCCCTACAATGAGCAGTTCTTC
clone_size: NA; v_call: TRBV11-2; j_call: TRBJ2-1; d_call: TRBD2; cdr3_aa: CASSLISAGGQGPNNEQFF; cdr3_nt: TGTGCCAGCAGCTTAATATCAGCGGGGGGGCAGGGTCCCAACAATGAGCAGTTCTTC
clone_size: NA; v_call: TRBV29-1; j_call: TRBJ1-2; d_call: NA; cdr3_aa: CSFDSPYGYTF; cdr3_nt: TGCAGCTTCGACAGTCCCTATGGCTACACCTTC
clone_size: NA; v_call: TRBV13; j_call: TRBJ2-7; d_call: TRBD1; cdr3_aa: CASSLLGQGITYEQYF; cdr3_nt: TGTGCCAGCAGCTTACTGGGACAGGGTATTACCTACGAGCAGTACTTC
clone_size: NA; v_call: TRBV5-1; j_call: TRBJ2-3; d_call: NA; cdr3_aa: CASSLEVALNPDTQYF; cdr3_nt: TGCGCCAGCAGCTTGGAGGTGGCATTGAATCCAGATACGCAGTATTTT
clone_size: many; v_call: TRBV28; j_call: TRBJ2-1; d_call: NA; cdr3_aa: CASTPPDWRGAGEQFF; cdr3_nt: TGTGCCAGCACCCCCCCGGATTGGAGGGGGGCGGGGGAGCAGTTCTTC
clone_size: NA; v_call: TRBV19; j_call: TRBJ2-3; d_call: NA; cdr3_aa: CASSMGLTTDTQYF; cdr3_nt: TGTGCCAGTAGTATGGGGCTCACCACAGATACGCAGTATTTT
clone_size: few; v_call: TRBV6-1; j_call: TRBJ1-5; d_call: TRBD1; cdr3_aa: CASSYDVTGAYSNQPQHF; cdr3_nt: TGTGCCAGCAGTTACGACGTTACAGGGGCCTATAGCAATCAGCCCCAGCATTTT
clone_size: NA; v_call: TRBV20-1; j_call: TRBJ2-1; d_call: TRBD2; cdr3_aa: CSASLAESGDEQFF; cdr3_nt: TGCAGTGCCTCCCTAGCGGAGTCGGGCGATGAGCAGTTCTTC